This T cell receptor (beta chain) was identified during a study of cytomegalovirus exposure and HLA in healthy donors. Whole-study results and caveats: Another analysis was done later, and it associated around 15,000 TCR beta sequences with HLA alleles at 0.05 false discovery rate. Most TCR sequences were seen very rarely across donors, but some public TCRs occurred in many. The listing of 150 or so TCR beta chains classed them as cytomegalovirus-associated.

A remark on this clone: Its antigen is not identified.

With 60 Vbeta and 13 Jbeta primers, the PCR was carried out. TCRdb's copy holds only in-frame clones and misses some; the assay was immunoSEQ multiplex PCR. Here the sample spans tens of thousands of clones, over 60% being singletons. Sequencing was carried out using PBMCs. The sequence was collected from a male donor in good health and CMV-seropositive.

The CDR3 region is CASSNNFYNEQFF. CDR3 nucleotide sequence: TGTGCCAGCAGTAACAATTTCTACAATGAGCAGTTCTTC. V gene TRBV2 combines with J gene TRBJ2-1; no firm D call. V lost 5 bases and J 3 bases, leaving 8 bases between the germline ends. Germline V gene data show CDR1 as SNHLY and CDR2 as FYNNEI. The CDR3 consists of 13 residues.